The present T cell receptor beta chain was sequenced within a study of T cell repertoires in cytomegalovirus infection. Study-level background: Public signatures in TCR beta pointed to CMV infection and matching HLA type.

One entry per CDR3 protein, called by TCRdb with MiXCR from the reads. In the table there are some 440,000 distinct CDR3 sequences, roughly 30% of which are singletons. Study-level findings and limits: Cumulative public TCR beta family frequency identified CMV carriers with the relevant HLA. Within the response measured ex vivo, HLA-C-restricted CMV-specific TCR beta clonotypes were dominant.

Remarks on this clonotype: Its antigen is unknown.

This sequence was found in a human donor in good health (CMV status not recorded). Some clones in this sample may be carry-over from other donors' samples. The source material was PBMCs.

DNA of the CDR3: TGTGCCAGCAGTTCCGGGACTGTTACGACCGGGGAGCTGTTTTTT. Its translation: CASSSGTVTTGELFF. The rearrangement links TRBV6-2 or TRBV6-3 to TRBJ2-2, with D possibly TRBD2 on 6 matching bases. This CDR3 has 15 residues. Trimming stripped 4 bases from V and 5 bases from J, with 14 bases between. Germline V gives CDR1 MNHEY, CDR2 SVGEGT.